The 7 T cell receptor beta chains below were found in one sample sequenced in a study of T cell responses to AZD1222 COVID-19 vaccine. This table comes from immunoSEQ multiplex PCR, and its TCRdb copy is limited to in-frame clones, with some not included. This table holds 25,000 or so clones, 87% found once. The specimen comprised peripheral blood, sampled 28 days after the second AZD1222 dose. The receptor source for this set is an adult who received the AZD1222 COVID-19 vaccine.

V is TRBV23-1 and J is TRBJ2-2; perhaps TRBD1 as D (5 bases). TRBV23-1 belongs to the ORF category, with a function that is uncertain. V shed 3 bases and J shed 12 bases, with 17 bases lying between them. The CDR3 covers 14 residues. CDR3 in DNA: TGCGCCAGCAGTCATCGCCAAGGGGTAGGGAAGCTGTTTTTT. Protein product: CASSHRQGVGKLFF.

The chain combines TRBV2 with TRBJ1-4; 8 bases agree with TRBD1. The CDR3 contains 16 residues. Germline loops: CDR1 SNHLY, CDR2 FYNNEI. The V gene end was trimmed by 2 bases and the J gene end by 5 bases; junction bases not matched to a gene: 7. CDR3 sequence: CASSERTGTINEKLFF. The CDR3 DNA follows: TGTGCCAGCAGTGAAAGGACAGGGACTATAAATGAAAAACTGTTTTTT. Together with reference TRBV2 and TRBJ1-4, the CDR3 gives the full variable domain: EPEVTQTPSHQVTQMGQEVILRCVPISNHLYFYWYRQILGQKVEFLVSFYNNEISEKSEIFDDQFSVERPDGSNFTLKIRSTKLEDSAMYFCASSERTGTINEKLFFGSGTQLSVL.

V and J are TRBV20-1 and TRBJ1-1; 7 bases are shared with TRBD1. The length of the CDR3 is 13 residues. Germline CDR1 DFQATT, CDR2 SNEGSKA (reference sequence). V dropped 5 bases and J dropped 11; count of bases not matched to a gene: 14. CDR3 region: CSAGDRASHSAFF. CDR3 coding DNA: TGCAGTGCTGGTGACAGGGCTTCCCACTCGGCTTTCTTT.

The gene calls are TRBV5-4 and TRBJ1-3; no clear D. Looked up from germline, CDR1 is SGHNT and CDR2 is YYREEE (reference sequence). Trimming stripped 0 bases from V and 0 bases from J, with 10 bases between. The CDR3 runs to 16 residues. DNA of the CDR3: TGTGCCAGCAGCTTGGGAGGAATTGGCTCTGGAAACACCATATATTTT. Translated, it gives CASSLGGIGSGNTIYF.

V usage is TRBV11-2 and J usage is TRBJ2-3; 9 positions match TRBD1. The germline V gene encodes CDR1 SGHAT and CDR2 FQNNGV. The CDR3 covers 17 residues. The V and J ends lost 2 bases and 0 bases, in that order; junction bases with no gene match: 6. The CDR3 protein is CASSLQNRGPSTDTQYF. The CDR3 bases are TGTGCCAGCAGCTTACAAAACAGGGGGCCAAGCACAGATACGCAGTATTTT.

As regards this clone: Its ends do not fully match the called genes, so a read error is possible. Here the CDR3 reads CASPAGTDIF. The CDR3 region has the DNA TGTGCCAGCCCAGCCGGGACGGATATCTTC. V usage is TRBV28 and J usage is TRBJ2-7; D may be TRBD1 or TRBD2 (5 bases each). This CDR3 has 10 residues. Germline V gene data show CDR1 as MDHEN and CDR2 as SYDVKM.

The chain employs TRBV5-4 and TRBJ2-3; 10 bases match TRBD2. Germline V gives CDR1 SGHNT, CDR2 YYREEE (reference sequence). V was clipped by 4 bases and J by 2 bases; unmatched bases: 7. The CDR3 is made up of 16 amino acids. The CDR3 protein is CASSLRAGGSTDTQYF. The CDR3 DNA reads TGTGCCAGCAGCCTAAGAGCGGGAGGGTCCACAGATACGCAGTATTTT.